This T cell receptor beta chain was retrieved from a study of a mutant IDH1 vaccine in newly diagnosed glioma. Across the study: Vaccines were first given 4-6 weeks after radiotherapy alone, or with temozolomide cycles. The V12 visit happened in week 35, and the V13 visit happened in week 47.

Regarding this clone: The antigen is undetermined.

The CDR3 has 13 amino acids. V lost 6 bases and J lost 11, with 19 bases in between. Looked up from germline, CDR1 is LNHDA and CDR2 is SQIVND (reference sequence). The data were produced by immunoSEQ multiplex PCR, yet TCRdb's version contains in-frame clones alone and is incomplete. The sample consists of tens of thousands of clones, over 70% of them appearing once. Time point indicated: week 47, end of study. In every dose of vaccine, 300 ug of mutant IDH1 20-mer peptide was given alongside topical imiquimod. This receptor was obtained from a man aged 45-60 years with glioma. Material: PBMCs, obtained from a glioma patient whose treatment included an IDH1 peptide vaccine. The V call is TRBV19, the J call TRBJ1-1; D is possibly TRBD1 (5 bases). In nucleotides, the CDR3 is TGTGCCAGTAGCTTTCGCTTGTGGGACGGGGCTTTCTTT. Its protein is CASSFRLWDGAFF.